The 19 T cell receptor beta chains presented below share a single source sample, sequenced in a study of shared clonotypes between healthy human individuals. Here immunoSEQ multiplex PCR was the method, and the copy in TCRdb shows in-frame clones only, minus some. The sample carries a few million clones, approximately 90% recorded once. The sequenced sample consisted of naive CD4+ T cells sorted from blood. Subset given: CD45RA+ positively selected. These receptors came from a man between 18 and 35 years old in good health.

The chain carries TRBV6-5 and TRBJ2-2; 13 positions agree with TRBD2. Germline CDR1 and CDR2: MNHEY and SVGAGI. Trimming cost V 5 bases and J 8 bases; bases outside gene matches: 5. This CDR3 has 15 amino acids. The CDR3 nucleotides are TGTGCCAGCAGTCGGACTAGCGGGAGCGGGGGGGAGCTGTTTTTT. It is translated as CASSRTSGSGGELFF.

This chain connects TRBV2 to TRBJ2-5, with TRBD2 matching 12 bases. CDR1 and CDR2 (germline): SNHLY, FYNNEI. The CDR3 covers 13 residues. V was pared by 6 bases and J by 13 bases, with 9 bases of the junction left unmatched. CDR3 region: CASRGTSGSPLYF. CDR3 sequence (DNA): TGTGCCAGCAGGGGGACTAGCGGGTCTCCCCTGTACTTC.

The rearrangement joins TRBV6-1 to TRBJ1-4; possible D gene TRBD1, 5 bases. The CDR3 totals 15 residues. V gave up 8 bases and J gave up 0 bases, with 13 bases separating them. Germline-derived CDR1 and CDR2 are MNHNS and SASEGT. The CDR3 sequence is CASDSKGATNEKLFF. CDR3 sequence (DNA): TGTGCCAGCGACTCCAAAGGGGCAACTAATGAAAAACTGTTTTTT.

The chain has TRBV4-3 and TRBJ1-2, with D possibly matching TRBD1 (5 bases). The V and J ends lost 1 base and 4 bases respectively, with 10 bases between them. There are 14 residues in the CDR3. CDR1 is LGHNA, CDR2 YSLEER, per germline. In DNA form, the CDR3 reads TGCGCCAGCAGCCAAGTAGGGACGCTCTATGGCTACACCTTC. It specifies CASSQVGTLYGYTF.

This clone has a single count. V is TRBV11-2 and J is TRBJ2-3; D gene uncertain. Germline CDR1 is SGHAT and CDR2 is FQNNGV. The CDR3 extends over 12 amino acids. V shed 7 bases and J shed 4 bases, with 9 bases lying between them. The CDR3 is CASNSGADTQYF. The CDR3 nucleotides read TGTGCCAGCAACTCGGGTGCAGATACGCAGTATTTT.

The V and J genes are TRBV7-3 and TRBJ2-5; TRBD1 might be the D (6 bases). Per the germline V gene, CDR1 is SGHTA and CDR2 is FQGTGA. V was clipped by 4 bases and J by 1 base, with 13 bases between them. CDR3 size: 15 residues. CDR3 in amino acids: CASSSGQPGQETQYF. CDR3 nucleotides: TGTGCCAGCAGCTCCGGACAGCCCGGCCAAGAGACCCAGTACTTC.

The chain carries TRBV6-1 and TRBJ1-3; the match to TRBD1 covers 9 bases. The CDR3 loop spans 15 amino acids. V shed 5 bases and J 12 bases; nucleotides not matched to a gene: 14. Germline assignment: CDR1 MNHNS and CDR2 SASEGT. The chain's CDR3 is CASSLGQGTAFFIYF. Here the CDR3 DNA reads TGTGCCAGCAGTCTAGGACAGGGGACGGCTTTCTTCATATATTTT.

In nucleotides, the CDR3 is TGTGCCAGCAGGCTAGAGGAGGATGCCCAGCATTTT. Its translation: CASRLEEDAQHF. The chain joins TRBV7-3 to TRBJ1-5; no firm D call. CDR3 length: 12 residues. Germline CDR1 SGHTA, CDR2 FQGTGA. The germline V and J ends were trimmed by 6 bases and 11 bases, with 14 bases remaining between them.

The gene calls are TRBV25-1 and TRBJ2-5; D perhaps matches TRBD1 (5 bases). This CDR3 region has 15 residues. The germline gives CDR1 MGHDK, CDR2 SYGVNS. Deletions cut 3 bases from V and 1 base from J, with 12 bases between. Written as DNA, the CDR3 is TGTGCCAGCAGTGATCCGACAGTGGGCCAAGAGACCCAGTACTTC. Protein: CASSDPTVGQETQYF. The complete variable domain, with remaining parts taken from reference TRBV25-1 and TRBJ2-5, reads EADIYQTPRYLVIGTGKKITLECSQTMGHDKMYWYQQDPGMELHLIHYSYGVNSTEKGDLSSESTVSRIRTEHFPLTLESARPSHTSQYLCASSDPTVGQETQYFGPGTRLLVL.

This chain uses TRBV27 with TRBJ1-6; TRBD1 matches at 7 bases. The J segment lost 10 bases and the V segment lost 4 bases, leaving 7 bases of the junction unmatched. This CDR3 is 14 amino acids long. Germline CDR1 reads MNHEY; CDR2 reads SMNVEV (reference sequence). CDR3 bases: TGTGCCAGCAGTTACCGACAGGGCAGCTCACCCCTCCACTTT. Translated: CASSYRQGSSPLHF.

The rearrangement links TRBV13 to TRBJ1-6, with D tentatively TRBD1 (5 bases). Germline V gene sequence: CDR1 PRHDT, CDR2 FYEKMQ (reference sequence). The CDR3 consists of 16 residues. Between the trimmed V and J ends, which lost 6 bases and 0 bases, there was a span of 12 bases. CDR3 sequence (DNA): TGTGCCAGCAGATCGTCGACAGACTCCTATAATTCACCCCTCCACTTT. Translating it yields CASRSSTDSYNSPLHF. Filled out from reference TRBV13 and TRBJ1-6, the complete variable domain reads AAGVIQSPRHLIKEKRETATLKCYPIPRHDTVYWYQQGPGQDPQFLISFYEKMQSDKGSIPDRFSAQQFSDYHSELNMSSLELGDSALYFCASRSSTDSYNSPLHFGNGTRLTVT.

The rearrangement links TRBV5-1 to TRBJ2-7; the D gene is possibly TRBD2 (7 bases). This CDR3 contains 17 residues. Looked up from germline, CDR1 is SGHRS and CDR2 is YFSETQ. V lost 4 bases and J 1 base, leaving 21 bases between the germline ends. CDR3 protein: CASSRGDQGPKSYEQYF. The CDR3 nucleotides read TGCGCCAGCAGCCGGGGGGATCAGGGGCCGAAATCCTACGAGCAGTACTTC.

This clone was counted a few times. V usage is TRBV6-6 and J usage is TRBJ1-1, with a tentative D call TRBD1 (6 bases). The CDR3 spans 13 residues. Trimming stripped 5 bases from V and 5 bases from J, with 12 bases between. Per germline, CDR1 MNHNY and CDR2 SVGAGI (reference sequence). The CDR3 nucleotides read TGTGCCAGCAGTAATCAGGGGCCGACTGAAGCTTTCTTT. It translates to CASSNQGPTEAFF.

CDR3 coding DNA: TGCGCCAGCAGTGCACAGGGGAGCAATCAGCCCCAGCATTTT. Protein sequence: CASSAQGSNQPQHF. V and J are TRBV4-1 and TRBJ1-5; 7 bases align to TRBD1. The germline gives CDR1 MGHRA, CDR2 YSYEKL. The CDR3 spans 14 residues. V gave up 6 bases and J gave up 1 base; unmatched junction bases: 3.

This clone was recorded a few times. CDR3 sequence: CAWSGLQGADTEAFF. Written as DNA, the CDR3 is TGTGCCTGGAGCGGCCTTCAGGGGGCTGACACTGAAGCTTTCTTT. This chain joins TRBV30 and TRBJ1-1, with 8 bases fitting TRBD1. This CDR3 is built from 15 residues. Per germline, CDR1 GTSNPN and CDR2 SVGIG (reference sequence). Unmatched junction bases numbered 9, after V lost 3 bases and J lost 3 bases. Looking up the rest from reference TRBV30 and TRBJ1-1 gives the full variable domain: SQTIHQWPATLVQPVGSPLSLECTVEGTSNPNLYWYRQAAGRGLQLLFYSVGIGQISSEVPQNLSASRPQDRQFILSSKKLLLSDSGFYLCAWSGLQGADTEAFFGQGTRLTVV.

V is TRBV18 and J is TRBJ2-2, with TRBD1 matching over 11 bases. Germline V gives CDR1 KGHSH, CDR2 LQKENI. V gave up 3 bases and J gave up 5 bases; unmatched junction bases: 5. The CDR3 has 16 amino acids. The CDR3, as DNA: TGTGCCAGCTCACCGTCAGGACAGGGGGCAACCGGGGAGCTGTTTTTT. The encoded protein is CASSPSGQGATGELFF.

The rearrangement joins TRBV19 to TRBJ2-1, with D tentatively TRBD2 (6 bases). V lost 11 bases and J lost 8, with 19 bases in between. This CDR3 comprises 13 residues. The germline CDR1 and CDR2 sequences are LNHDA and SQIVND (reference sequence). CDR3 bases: TGTGCCGCGGGGCTCCTCTCAAGGGATGAGCAGTTCTTC. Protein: CAAGLLSRDEQFF.

CDR3 region: CASSASGGRNTEAFF. The CDR3 DNA reads as TGTGCCAGCAGCGCGTCTGGGGGAAGGAACACTGAAGCTTTCTTT. J is TRBJ1-1 and V is TRBV9; the D gene is possibly TRBD1 (5 bases). In germline, CDR1 is SGDLS, CDR2 YYNGEE. Trimming pared 3 bases from V and 1 base from J, leaving 13 bases between. This CDR3 region has 15 residues.

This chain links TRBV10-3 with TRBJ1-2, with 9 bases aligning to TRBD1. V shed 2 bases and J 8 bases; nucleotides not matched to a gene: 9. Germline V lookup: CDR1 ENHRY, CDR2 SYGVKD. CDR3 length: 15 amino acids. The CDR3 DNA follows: TGTGCCATCAGTGAGCAACAGGGGGCGTCTAGGGGCTACACCTTC. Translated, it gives CAISEQQGASRGYTF.